The 32 T cell receptor beta chains presented below share a single source sample, sequenced in a study of T cell clonality in common variable immunodeficiency. Their antigen targets remain unknown. Measured with immunoSEQ multiplex PCR; TCRdb has only the in-frame clones, and not every one. Listed for the sample are about 34,000 clones, none seen a single time. Whole-study results and caveats: Reportedly, TCR beta sequences from common variable immunodeficiency showed fewer deletions and N-nucleotide insertions.

Sequenced sample: peripheral blood mononuclear cells. These receptors came from a human donor with common variable immunodeficiency.

Many counts were recorded for this clone. The read gets to within 3 residues of the CDR3 end, and the germline J gene fills in the rest. This chain links TRBV19 with TRBJ1-1; D unclear. The germline CDR1 and CDR2 sequences are LNHDA and SQIVND (reference sequence). V was clipped by 7 bases and J by 0 bases, with 15 bases between them. This CDR3 has 15 residues. The part of the CDR3 DNA that was read is TGTGCCAGTAATCCGGGCGGACTGGTGAACACTGAA. It translates to CASNPGGLVNTE. The CDR3, in full, reads CASNPGGLVNTEAFF.

The table lists this clone with many counts. The read ends 3 residues shy of where the CDR3 ends; the end is completed using the germline J gene. V gene TRBV6-2 or TRBV6-3 combines with J gene TRBJ2-7, with D possibly matching TRBD1 (5 bases). Germline-derived CDR1 and CDR2 are MNHEY and SVGEGT. The CDR3 extends over 13 amino acids. Trimming pared 7 bases from V and 1 base from J, leaving 11 bases between. Here the CDR3 reads CASTQTASYEQYF. The CDR3 bases that were read are TGTGCCAGCACCCAGACAGCGTCCTACGAG.

On this clone itself: The sequenced fragment ends 3 residues before the CDR3 boundary, so the rest is inferred from the germline J gene. The V gene is TRBV30, the J gene TRBJ2-1; 8 nucleotides line up with TRBD1. Germline CDR1 and CDR2: GTSNPN and SVGIG (reference sequence). V trimming: 7 bases; J trimming: 2 bases; junction bases outside the gene matches: 13. CDR3 length equals 16 residues. The DNA read from the CDR3 is TGTGCCTCGCTAGACCTGGCGGACAGGGCCTACAATGAG. This codes for CASLDLADRAYNE. The full CDR3 is CASLDLADRAYNEQFF. The complete variable domain, with remaining parts taken from reference TRBV30 and TRBJ2-1, reads SQTIHQWPATLVQPVGSPLSLECTVEGTSNPNLYWYRQAAGRGLQLLFYSVGIGQISSEVPQNLSASRPQDRQFILSSKKLLLSDSGFYLCASLDLADRAYNEQFFGPGTRLTVL.

This clone occurred a few times. The DNA ends 3 residues before the CDR3 does, and the rest of the CDR3 is filled in from the germline J gene. This chain links TRBV19 with TRBJ2-7; 10 bases align to TRBD2. The germline V gene encodes CDR1 LNHDA and CDR2 SQIVND (reference sequence). This CDR3 is 17 amino acids long. Trimming at V came to 10 bases and at J to 5 bases, leaving 20 bases not matched to a gene. CDR3 amino acids: CATLLVSGRDKDHEQYF. The DNA read from the CDR3 is TGTGCCACCCTATTAGTGAGCGGGAGGGATAAGGATCACGAG.

This clone was counted at least ten times. The read is 3 residues too short to cover the CDR3 end, so that end is filled in from the germline J gene. The rearrangement uses TRBV7-9 and TRBJ2-1, with 8 bases aligning to TRBD1. The V gene's germline CDR1 is SEHNR and CDR2 FQNEAQ (reference sequence). The CDR3 is 13 residues long. Germline trimming cut 6 bases from V and 7 bases from J; bases unmatched to any gene: 5. CDR3 region: CASRQGARNEQFF. The sequenced part of the CDR3 DNA is TGTGCCAGCAGGCAGGGGGCGAGGAATGAG.

The table lists this clone with a few counts. From the germline J gene comes the end of the CDR3, since the read stops 3 residues before it. The rearrangement links TRBV18 to TRBJ1-4, with no clear D. There are 14 residues in the CDR3. Trimming stripped 3 bases from V and 8 bases from J, with 13 bases between. The germline gives CDR1 KGHSH, CDR2 LQKENI. The sequenced CDR3 bases are TGTGCCAGCTCACCGCAGGTCGGCGAAGAAAAA. It encodes CASSPQVGEEK. The entire CDR3 reads CASSPQVGEEKLFF.

There are many counts of this clone. From the germline J gene comes the end of the CDR3, since the read stops 3 residues before it. This chain links TRBV10-3 with TRBJ2-6, with D tentatively TRBD2 (5 bases). The CDR3 loop spans 17 amino acids. V was clipped by 6 bases and J by 0 bases, with 15 bases between them. Germline V gene sequence: CDR1 ENHRY, CDR2 SYGVKD. The part of the CDR3 DNA that was read is TGTGCCATCAGCCCTTATCTGGACTTCTCTGGGGCCAACGTC. Translated, it gives CAISPYLDFSGANV. The entire CDR3 sequence reads CAISPYLDFSGANVLTF.

This clone has just a few counts. The CDR3 end falls 3 residues outside the read, so it is completed with the germline J gene. The chain joins TRBV19 to TRBJ1-5; D uncertain. The CDR3 runs to 14 residues. The V end was cut by 7 bases, the J end by 2 bases, with 12 bases between. From germline, CDR1 is LNHDA and CDR2 SQIVND (reference sequence). The sequenced part of the CDR3 DNA is TGTGCCAGTATGATCCGACGGGGCAATCAGCCC. Residues: CASMIRRGNQP. In full, the CDR3 is CASMIRRGNQPQHF. Supplemented by reference TRBV19 and TRBJ1-5, the full variable domain reads DGGITQSPKYLFRKEGQNVTLSCEQNLNHDAMYWYRQDPGQGLRLIYYSQIVNDFQKGDIAEGYSVSREKKESFPLTVTSAQKNPTAFYLCASMIRRGNQPQHFGDGTRLSIL.

This clone was detected many times. The sequenced fragment ends 3 residues before the CDR3 boundary, so the rest is inferred from the germline J gene. This chain links TRBV7-2 with TRBJ2-5; D gene uncertain. The CDR3 has 12 residues. The germline CDR1 and CDR2 sequences are SGHTA and FQGNSA. Trimming pared 5 bases from V and 5 bases from J, leaving 9 bases between. The DNA read from the CDR3 is TGTGCCAGCAGCCCCCCGAGGGAGACC. Its protein is CASSPPRET. The full CDR3 sequence reads CASSPPRETQYF.

On this clone itself: The read ends 3 residues shy of where the CDR3 ends; the end is completed using the germline J gene. The chain has TRBV5-6 and TRBJ2-3; 8 bases align to TRBD2. The CDR3 has 15 amino acids. Per the germline V gene, CDR1 is SGHDT and CDR2 is YYEEEE. Trimming cost V 0 bases and J 3 bases; bases outside gene matches: 3. Incomplete CDR3 DNA: TGTGCCAGCAGCTTGGTCGGGGGGGGAACAGATACG. The encoded protein is CASSLVGGGTDT. The whole CDR3 reads CASSLVGGGTDTQYF.

This clone was seen many times. The read ends 3 residues early relative to the CDR3; the germline J gene fills the gap. This chain uses TRBV5-5 with TRBJ1-4; 7 bases agree with TRBD1. CDR1 is SGHKS, CDR2 YYEKEE, per germline (reference sequence). CDR3 length: 15 amino acids. With V trimmed by 0 bases and J by 10 bases, 9 bases remained unmatched. CDR3 loop: CASSLGAAGGGKLFF. The part of the CDR3 DNA that was read is TGTGCCAGCAGCTTGGGTGCGGCAGGGGGAGGAAAA.

There are many counts of this clone. The DNA ends 3 residues before the CDR3 does, and the rest of the CDR3 is filled in from the germline J gene. This sequence joins TRBV2 and TRBJ1-6, with D uncertain. This CDR3 comprises 13 residues. The V gene lost 7 bases and the J gene lost 10 bases, with 14 bases spanning the gap. Germline-derived CDR1 and CDR2 are SNHLY and FYNNEI. CDR3 loop: CASIPELRSPLHF. CDR3 DNA (partial): TGTGCCAGCATCCCCGAACTCCGGTCACCC.

This clone came up many times. Partial CDR3 DNA: TGCGCCAGCAGCTTGTCCGGGACAGGGAACACTGAA. The encoded protein is CASSLSGTGNTE. The full CDR3 is CASSLSGTGNTEAFF. This chain connects TRBV5-1 to TRBJ1-1, with 8 positions matching TRBD1. The read ends 3 residues before the CDR3 terminus; that terminus is restored from the germline J gene. After removal of 1 base from V and 1 base from J, the junction contained 3 bases not matched to a gene. The CDR3 loop spans 15 amino acids. Germline CDR1 and CDR2: SGHRS and YFSETQ.

As concerns this clone: The CDR3 end falls 3 residues outside the read, so it is completed with the germline J gene. The gene calls are TRBV19 and TRBJ2-7; 7 bases map to TRBD1. This CDR3 has 16 amino acids. V dropped 6 bases and J dropped 0; count of bases not matched to a gene: 11. The germline V gene has CDR1 LNHDA and CDR2 SQIVND (reference sequence). The sequenced part of the CDR3 DNA is TGTGCCAGTAGCCTCGATCTAGGGGACAGCTCCTACGAG. Its translation is CASSLDLGDSSYE. The CDR3 in full is CASSLDLGDSSYEQYF.

Of note for this clone: A read error may produce the germline difference seen at one junction end. The DNA ends 3 residues before the CDR3 does, and the rest of the CDR3 is filled in from the germline J gene. The genes are TRBV7-9 and TRBJ2-7; 10 positions agree with TRBD1. This CDR3 contains 15 residues. Germline V gene data show CDR1 as SEHNR and CDR2 as FQNEAQ (reference sequence). The CDR3 bases that were read are TGTGCCACCAGCCGGGGAGAGACAGGGGGCGACGAG. Translated: CATSRGETGGDE. The CDR3 reads in full as CATSRGETGGDEQYF.

This clone was recorded at least ten times. The read ends 3 residues before the CDR3 terminus; that terminus is restored from the germline J gene. V gene TRBV5-1 combines with J gene TRBJ2-1, with D maybe TRBD2 (6 bases). The ends were cut back, 1 base at V and 6 bases at J, with 8 bases in the middle. CDR1 and CDR2 (germline): SGHRS, YFSETQ. The length of the CDR3 is 13 residues. Partial CDR3 DNA: TGCGCCAGCAGCTTGATGACTAGCAATGAG. It encodes CASSLMTSNE. The complete CDR3 sequence is CASSLMTSNEQFF. Supplemented by reference TRBV5-1 and TRBJ2-1, the full variable domain reads KAGVTQTPRYLIKTRGQQVTLSCSPISGHRSVSWYQQTPGQGLQFLFEYFSETQRNKGNFPGRFSGRQFSNSRSEMNVSTLELGDSALYLCASSLMTSNEQFFGPGTRLTVL.

In this sample, this clone turned up many times. The CDR3 extends 3 residues past the end of the read, so its final part is completed from the germline J gene. The chain recombines TRBV7-8 with TRBJ1-4; D gene uncertain. The germline gives CDR1 SGHVS, CDR2 FQNEAQ. The CDR3 spans 14 residues. Trimming pared 5 bases from V and 4 bases from J, leaving 11 bases between. The CDR3 here is CASSPAVLNEKLFF. The DNA read from the CDR3 is TGTGCCAGCAGCCCGGCGGTTCTTAATGAAAAA. The full variable domain, completed using reference TRBV7-8 and TRBJ1-4, is GAGVSQSPRYKVAKRGQDVALRCDPISGHVSLFWYQQALGQGPEFLTYFQNEAQLDKSGLPSDRFFAERPEGSVSTLKIQRTQQEDSAVYLCASSPAVLNEKLFFGSGTQLSVL.

This clone was observed a handful of times. The read ends 3 residues early relative to the CDR3; the germline J gene fills the gap. The sample contains more than one DNA sequence encoding this CDR3. The chain has TRBV19 and TRBJ1-2; D not certain. CDR3 size: 12 residues. V was trimmed by 8 bases and J by 0 bases, leaving 7 bases between them. In germline, CDR1 is LNHDA, CDR2 SQIVND (reference sequence). The CDR3 sequence is CASRTPNYGYTF. The covered CDR3 bases are TGTGCCAGTCGGACTCCTAACTATGGC. The entire variable domain, with the rest obtained from reference TRBV19 and TRBJ1-2, is as follows: DGGITQSPKYLFRKEGQNVTLSCEQNLNHDAMYWYRQDPGQGLRLIYYSQIVNDFQKGDIAEGYSVSREKKESFPLTVTSAQKNPTAFYLCASRTPNYGYTFGSGTRLTVV.

In its sample, this clone was seen many times. Coverage ceases 3 residues before the CDR3 finishes, and the germline J gene fills in the end. This sequence joins TRBV11-2 and TRBJ1-1; a weak D match, TRBD1 (5 bases). The CDR3 length is 13 residues. V shed 5 bases and J shed 2 bases, with 9 bases lying between them. Per the germline V gene, CDR1 is SGHAT and CDR2 is FQNNGV. CDR3 bases read: TGTGCCAGCAGCATCCAGGGTAACACTGAA. The encoded protein is CASSIQGNTE. The complete CDR3 protein is CASSIQGNTEAFF.

This clone has at least ten counts. The sequenced fragment ends 3 residues before the CDR3 boundary, so the rest is inferred from the germline J gene. The V gene is TRBV6-2 or TRBV6-3, the J gene TRBJ2-3; TRBD2 agrees at 7 bases. The germline V gene has CDR1 MNHEY and CDR2 SVGEGT. V was pared by 4 bases and J by 4 bases, with 2 bases of the junction left unmatched. The CDR3 spans 13 residues. The DNA read from the CDR3 is TGTGCCAGCAGTTGGACTAGATCAGATACG. Amino acid sequence: CASSWTRSDT. Given in full, the CDR3 is CASSWTRSDTQYF.

Points on this clone: Read data end 3 residues before the CDR3 end; the end is taken from the germline J gene. V usage is TRBV6-1 and J usage is TRBJ2-5; no clear D gene. Germline V CDR1 and CDR2: MNHNS, SASEGT. Trimming left V 2 bases short and J 2 bases short, with 18 bases between. The CDR3 is 17 amino acids. The CDR3 DNA, read in part, is TGTGCCAGCAGTGAAAGGGCGACACTCCTGGAACAAGAGACC. It is translated as CASSERATLLEQET. The entire CDR3 reads CASSERATLLEQETQYF.

Turning to this clone: From the germline J gene comes the end of the CDR3, since the read stops 3 residues before it. The J gene is TRBJ1-1, the V gene TRBV6-1, with D possibly matching TRBD1 (5 bases). CDR1 and CDR2 (germline): MNHNS, SASEGT. The CDR3 has 13 amino acids. With 4 bases removed from V and 6 bases from J, the gap between germline ends came to 12 bases. CDR3 sequence reads: CASSGEGGAEAFF. Incomplete CDR3 DNA: TGTGCCAGCAGTGGTGAAGGAGGGGCTGAA.

This clone was seen ten or more times. The read ends 3 residues early relative to the CDR3; the germline J gene fills the gap. The genes are TRBV19 and TRBJ2-3, with D perhaps TRBD1 (6 bases). The CDR3 extends over 16 amino acids. Germline CDR1 reads LNHDA; CDR2 reads SQIVND (reference sequence). Deletions cut 4 bases from V and 2 bases from J, with 16 bases between. The part of the CDR3 DNA that was read is TGTGCCAGTAGTACCGGACAGCTTAGTTCCACAGATACG. Encoded protein: CASSTGQLSSTDT. From start to end, the CDR3 is CASSTGQLSSTDTQYF. The full variable domain, in which reference TRBV19 and TRBJ2-3 provide the parts outside the CDR3, is DGGITQSPKYLFRKEGQNVTLSCEQNLNHDAMYWYRQDPGQGLRLIYYSQIVNDFQKGDIAEGYSVSREKKESFPLTVTSAQKNPTAFYLCASSTGQLSSTDTQYFGPGTRLTVL.

This clone was detected a few times. Read coverage stops 3 residues before the CDR3 terminus; the germline J gene supplies the remainder. This chain uses TRBV7-3 with TRBJ2-2, with 11 positions matching TRBD2. The V gene end was trimmed by 0 bases and the J gene end by 4 bases; junction bases not matched to a gene: 7. CDR1 SGHTA and CDR2 FQGTGA come from the germline V gene. The CDR3 has 18 amino acids. This chain's CDR3 is CASSLTVAGGPGTGELFF. The covered CDR3 bases are TGTGCCAGCAGCTTAACAGTAGCGGGAGGGCCGGGCACCGGGGAG.

This clone appeared many times. With the read ending 3 residues before the CDR3 end, the germline J gene is used to fill in that end. V usage is TRBV11-2 and J usage is TRBJ1-1; D is possibly TRBD1 (5 bases). There are 13 residues in the CDR3. Deletions cut 1 base from V and 4 bases from J, with 7 bases between. Looked up from germline, CDR1 is SGHAT and CDR2 is FQNNGV. The chain's CDR3 is CASSLAGGTEAFF. The CDR3 DNA, read in part, is TGTGCCAGCAGCTTAGCCGGGGGCACTGAA.

This clone was observed a few times. The sequenced fragment ends 3 residues before the CDR3 boundary, so the rest is inferred from the germline J gene. V and J are TRBV7-9 and TRBJ1-4; D is uncertain. Germline V gene sequence: CDR1 SEHNR, CDR2 FQNEAQ (reference sequence). V was trimmed by 0 bases and J by 8 bases, leaving 13 bases between them. This CDR3 comprises 15 residues. The CDR3 sequence: CASSLAESGKEKLFF. CDR3 bases read: TGTGCCAGCAGCTTAGCGGAGTCGGGGAAGGAAAAA.

This clone was seen more than once but under ten times. The missing CDR3 end, 3 residues past where the read stops, is filled in from the germline J gene. The chain recombines TRBV19 with TRBJ2-1; TRBD2 matches 8 bases. This CDR3 has 15 residues. V shed 1 base and J 5 bases; nucleotides not matched to a gene: 4. The germline V gene has CDR1 LNHDA and CDR2 SQIVND (reference sequence). The CDR3 reads CASSIVGLDNNEQFF. CDR3 bases read: TGTGCCAGTAGTATAGTGGGACTAGATAACAATGAG.

In this sample, this clone turned up many times. The CDR3 is cut off 3 residues early in the read; its end comes from the germline J gene. The V gene is TRBV18, the J gene TRBJ1-1, with 9 bases lining up with TRBD1. V lost 1 base, J lost 4 bases, and 4 bases stayed unmatched. CDR3 length: 15 amino acids. Germline V CDR1 and CDR2: KGHSH, LQKENI. CDR3 DNA (partial): TGTGCCAGCTCACCACGACCGGACAGGGGCACTGAA. This gives the protein CASSPRPDRGTE. The complete CDR3 reads CASSPRPDRGTEAFF. Drawing the rest from reference TRBV18 and TRBJ1-1, the complete variable domain is NAGVMQNPRHLVRRRGQEARLRCSPMKGHSHVYWYRQLPEEGLKFMVYLQKENIIDESGMPKERFSAEFPKEGPSILRIQQVVRGDSAAYFCASSPRPDRGTEAFFGQGTRLTVV.

This clone has ten or more counts. Here the CDR3 reads CAIREPSETYEQYF. CDR3 DNA (partial): TGTGCCATCAGGGAGCCTAGCGAGACCTACGAG. The chain couples TRBV10-3 to TRBJ2-7; a possible D gene is TRBD2 (6 bases). The CDR3 extends 3 residues past the end of the read, so its final part is completed from the germline J gene. Looked up from germline, CDR1 is ENHRY and CDR2 is SYGVKD. This CDR3 is 14 amino acids long. V lost 6 bases and J lost 2, with 14 bases in between.

In its sample, this clone was seen many times. The CDR3 is CASSLELAGTYEQYF. The sequenced part of the CDR3 DNA is TGTGCCAGCAGCTTGGAACTAGCGGGAACCTACGAG. The V gene is TRBV5-6, the J gene TRBJ2-7; 10 nucleotides agree with TRBD2. The read gets to within 3 residues of the CDR3 end, and the germline J gene fills in the rest. V trimming: 0 bases; J trimming: 2 bases; junction bases outside the gene matches: 2. The germline V gene encodes CDR1 SGHDT and CDR2 YYEEEE. The CDR3 length is 15 residues.

As to this clone: Coverage ceases 3 residues before the CDR3 finishes, and the germline J gene fills in the end. This chain links TRBV18 with TRBJ2-1; possibly TRBD1 for D (7 bases). The CDR3 has 18 amino acids. The germline V and J ends were trimmed by 3 bases and 3 bases, with 21 bases remaining between them. Germline loops: CDR1 KGHSH, CDR2 LQKENI. CDR3 DNA (partial): TGTGCCAGCTCACCGACAGGGCTGGGACTCGGGGACTACAATGAG. Translated, it gives CASSPTGLGLGDYNE. The whole CDR3 protein reads CASSPTGLGLGDYNEQFF.

This clone has a count of ten or more. The read terminates 3 residues before the CDR3 end, so the remaining end is supplied by the germline J gene. The chain employs TRBV20-1 and TRBJ2-3; D is unclear. The germline V gene encodes CDR1 DFQATT and CDR2 SNEGSKA (reference sequence). This CDR3 is 11 amino acids long. Trimming cost V 6 bases and J 5 bases, with 9 bases left between them. The part of the CDR3 DNA that was read is TGCAGTGCCCCCAAGGGAGATACG. Encoded protein: CSAPKGDT. The full CDR3 reads CSAPKGDTQYF.